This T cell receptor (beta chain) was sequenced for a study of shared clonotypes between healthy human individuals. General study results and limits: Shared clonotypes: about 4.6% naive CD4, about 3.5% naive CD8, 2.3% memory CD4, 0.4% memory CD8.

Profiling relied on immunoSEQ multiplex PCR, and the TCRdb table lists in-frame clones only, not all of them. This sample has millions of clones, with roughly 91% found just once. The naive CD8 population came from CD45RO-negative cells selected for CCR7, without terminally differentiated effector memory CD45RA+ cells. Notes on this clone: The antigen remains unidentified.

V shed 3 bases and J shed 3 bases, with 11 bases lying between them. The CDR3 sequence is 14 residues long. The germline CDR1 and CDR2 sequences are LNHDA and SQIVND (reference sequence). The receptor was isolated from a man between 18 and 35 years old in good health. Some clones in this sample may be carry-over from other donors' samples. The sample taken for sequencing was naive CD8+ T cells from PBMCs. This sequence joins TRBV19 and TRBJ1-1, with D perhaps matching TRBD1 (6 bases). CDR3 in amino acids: CASSIFPGDTEAFF. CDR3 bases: TGTGCCAGTAGTATTTTTCCAGGGGACACTGAAGCTTTCTTT.